The 30 T cell receptor beta chains below were found in one sample sequenced in a study of control samples from healthy donors and cancer patients. Generated by immunoSEQ multiplex PCR, the TCRdb table keeps only in-frame clones and is missing some. Of about 120,000 clones listed, approximately 88% are singletons. The sample consisted of blood. The receptors stem from a man between 50 and 59 years old in good health.

The chain recombines TRBV6-1 with TRBJ2-4, with D tentatively TRBD1 (6 bases). CDR1 and CDR2 from the germline V gene are MNHNS and SASEGT. This CDR3 is 16 amino acids long. Trimming stripped 2 bases from V and 2 bases from J, with 13 bases between. CDR3 sequence (DNA): TGTGCCAGCAGTGAACGAACAGGGTCCTCCAAAAACATTCAGTACTTC. It codes for CASSERTGSSKNIQYF.

Points on this clone: Here the CDR3 omits its conserved ending phenylalanine or tryptophan, so a read error is the likely source. The DNA is omitted, as the CDR3 cannot be located on it reliably, and the CDR3 follows TCRdb's listing. The gene calls are TRBV2 and TRBJ1-4. The CDR3 region is 14 residues in length, termini included. CDR1 is SNHLY and CDR2 is FYNNEI in the germline V gene. CDR3 sequence: CASSELVGGALFVS.

V is TRBV27 and J is TRBJ1-2, with TRBD1 identical over 7 bases. Germline CDR1 reads MNHEY; CDR2 reads SMNVEV (reference sequence). This CDR3 is 13 amino acids long. V shed 6 bases and J 8 bases; nucleotides not matched to a gene: 9. The CDR3 protein is CASRDRVFRGYTF. CDR3 DNA sequence: TGTGCCAGCAGAGACAGGGTTTTTCGGGGCTACACCTTC.

The chain's CDR3 is CASSDRVMISYGYTF. As DNA, the CDR3 is TGTGCCAGCAGCGACAGGGTGATGATTTCCTATGGCTACACCTTC. V gene TRBV6-5 combines with J gene TRBJ1-2; 7 nucleotides align to TRBD1. J gave up 4 bases and V 6 bases, and 11 bases lay outside the gene matches. In germline, CDR1 is MNHEY, CDR2 SVGAGI. The CDR3 spans 15 residues.

This clone occurred a few times. The chain recombines TRBV7-2 with TRBJ1-3; 9 bases fit TRBD1. The CDR3 is made up of 16 amino acids. CDR1 SGHTA and CDR2 FQGNSA come from the germline V gene. V lost 1 base and J lost 2; bases outside the gene matches: 3. The CDR3 DNA sequence: TGTGCCAGCAGCTTAGAGGGGACAGGGCCTGGAAACACCATATATTTT. Amino acid sequence: CASSLEGTGPGNTIYF.

The chain combines TRBV30 with TRBJ2-2; D is tentatively TRBD1 or TRBD2 (6 bases each). Germline V gene data show CDR1 as GTSNPN and CDR2 as SVGIG (reference sequence). The CDR3 is 13 residues long. V lost 3 bases and J lost 5, with 10 bases in between. CDR3 DNA sequence: TGTGCCTGGAGCACAGGGACTACCGGGGAGCTGTTTTTT. Translating it yields CAWSTGTTGELFF.

The chain has TRBV5-1 and TRBJ1-2, with D unresolved. In germline, CDR1 is SGHRS, CDR2 YFSETQ. V lost 0 bases to trimming and J lost 6 bases, with 15 bases between them. There are 15 residues in the CDR3. The CDR3 sequence: CASSLDKRERDGYTF. Written as DNA, the CDR3 is TGCGCCAGCAGCTTGGATAAAAGGGAGCGGGATGGCTACACCTTC. Supplemented by reference TRBV5-1 and TRBJ1-2, the full variable domain reads KAGVTQTPRYLIKTRGQQVTLSCSPISGHRSVSWYQQTPGQGLQFLFEYFSETQRNKGNFPGRFSGRQFSNSRSEMNVSTLELGDSALYLCASSLDKRERDGYTFGSGTRLTVV.

V usage is TRBV3-1 (or the pseudogene TRBV3-2) and J usage is TRBJ2-3; 8 bases line up with TRBD2. V trimming: 0 bases; J trimming: 4 bases; junction bases outside the gene matches: 3. CDR1 and CDR2 from the germline V gene are LGHDT and YNNKEL (reference sequence). The CDR3 is 15 amino acids. The CDR3: CASSQDPLAADTQYF. The CDR3 coding sequence is TGTGCCAGCAGCCAAGATCCACTAGCGGCAGATACGCAGTATTTT.

The chain links TRBV7-2 to TRBJ2-2; no clear D. V was shortened by 2 bases and J by 9 bases, with 10 bases between the two germline ends. This CDR3 region has 13 residues. Germline V gene sequence: CDR1 SGHTA, CDR2 FQGNSA. CDR3 sequence (DNA): TGTGCCAGCAGCTTACTGGCCAGCCGGGAGCTGTTTTTT. It yields the protein CASSLLASRELFF.

The V and J genes are TRBV18 and TRBJ2-7, with 9 bases that match TRBD1. This CDR3 is built from 14 residues. V was clipped by 4 bases and J by 5 bases; unmatched bases: 6. Germline assignment: CDR1 KGHSH and CDR2 LQKENI. This chain's CDR3 is CASSLGQGTHEQYF. The CDR3 bases are TGTGCCAGCTCACTGGGACAGGGTACCCACGAGCAGTACTTC.

On this clone: This specimen includes other DNA sequences encoding the same CDR3. V usage is TRBV29-1 and J usage is TRBJ1-1; D might be TRBD1 (5 bases). The CDR3 runs to 12 residues. Germline V gene data show CDR1 as SQVTM and CDR2 as ANQGSEA. With 7 bases removed from V and 1 base from J, the gap between germline ends came to 10 bases. DNA for the CDR3: TGCAGCGCGGAGGGGTGGAACACTGAAGCTTTCTTT. It translates to CSAEGWNTEAFF.

The chain joins TRBV7-9 to TRBJ2-1; 9 bases are shared with TRBD1. Germline V gene data show CDR1 as SEHNR and CDR2 as FQNEAQ (reference sequence). With 2 bases clipped from V and 8 bases from J, the junction kept 10 bases outside the gene matches. This CDR3 is 16 amino acids long. DNA of the CDR3: TGTGCCAGCAGCTTAACTCCGGGACAGGGAGACGATGAGCAGTTCTTC. Protein product: CASSLTPGQGDDEQFF.

The rearrangement joins TRBV7-2 to TRBJ1-1; 9 bases map to TRBD1. The V gene end was trimmed by 3 bases and the J gene end by 4 bases; junction bases not matched to a gene: 12. CDR1 is SGHTA, CDR2 FQGNSA, per germline. This CDR3 spans 17 amino acids. CDR3 in DNA: TGTGCCAGCAGCTTCTCGACTTTGGACAGGGGTGGCACTGAAGCTTTCTTT. It translates to CASSFSTLDRGGTEAFF.

V and J are TRBV10-3 and TRBJ1-6; 9 bases line up with TRBD1. CDR3 length: 15 residues. Germline V gene data show CDR1 as ENHRY and CDR2 as SYGVKD. V was clipped by 10 bases and J by 7 bases; unmatched bases: 11. The CDR3 sequence: CATQTGGLYNSPLHF. The CDR3 nucleotides read TGTGCCACTCAAACAGGGGGCTTGTACAATTCACCCCTCCACTTT.

The chain has TRBV7-8 and TRBJ1-2, with D unresolved. Trimming removed 1 base at V and 0 bases at J, with 6 bases between. Germline CDR1 is SGHVS and CDR2 is FQNEAQ. The CDR3 covers 14 residues. The CDR3 spells CASSLGAANYGYTF. The CDR3 DNA is TGTGCCAGCAGCTTAGGGGCGGCTAACTATGGCTACACCTTC.

The gene calls are TRBV18 and TRBJ2-7; D gene uncertain. The CDR3 length is 14 residues. The ends were cut back, 0 bases at V and 3 bases at J, with 9 bases in the middle. Germline V gene lookup returns CDR1 KGHSH and CDR2 LQKENI. CDR3 sequence: CASSPPGVRYEQYF. The DNA of the CDR3 is TGTGCCAGCTCACCACCTGGGGTCCGCTACGAGCAGTACTTC. The full variable domain, completed using reference TRBV18 and TRBJ2-7, is NAGVMQNPRHLVRRRGQEARLRCSPMKGHSHVYWYRQLPEEGLKFMVYLQKENIIDESGMPKERFSAEFPKEGPSILRIQQVVRGDSAAYFCASSPPGVRYEQYFGPGTRLTVT.

This sequence joins TRBV5-5 and TRBJ2-1; D tentatively fits TRBD1 or TRBD2 (6 bases each). The V end lost 2 bases, the J end lost 8 bases, and 11 bases lay between the germline ends. There are 13 residues in the CDR3. CDR1 SGHKS and CDR2 YYEKEE come from the germline V gene (reference sequence). In DNA form, the CDR3 reads TGTGCCAGCAGCTTAAGGGGGGCCCATGAGCAGTTCTTC. This sequence encodes CASSLRGAHEQFF.

The gene calls are TRBV18 and TRBJ1-2; D remains unclear. Trimming cost V 1 base and J 8 bases, with 8 bases left between them. The CDR3 sequence is 12 residues long. Per the germline V gene, CDR1 is KGHSH and CDR2 is LQKENI. This chain's CDR3 is CASSPRAEGYTF. Written as DNA, the CDR3 is TGTGCCAGCTCACCACGTGCAGAGGGCTACACCTTC.

The V call is TRBV4-3, the J call TRBJ1-3; D is unclear. V lost 0 bases and J 0 bases, leaving 9 bases between the germline ends. The germline V gene has CDR1 LGHNA and CDR2 YSLEER. This CDR3 region has 16 residues. The CDR3 loop is CASSQDWVSSGNTIYF. For the CDR3, the DNA is TGCGCCAGCAGCCAAGATTGGGTTAGCTCTGGAAACACCATATATTTT.

The chain has TRBV4-3 and TRBJ1-2; D gene ambiguous. CDR1 is LGHNA, CDR2 YSLEER, per germline. CDR3 length: 15 amino acids. V was pared by 0 bases and J by 7 bases, with 15 bases between. DNA of the CDR3: TGCGCCAGCAGCCAAGAATGGGCCAAAAACGGTGGCTACACCTTC. It encodes CASSQEWAKNGGYTF.

The chain couples TRBV19 to TRBJ1-5; 7 nucleotides line up with TRBD1. J gave up 7 bases and V 0 bases, and 6 bases lay outside the gene matches. The CDR3 loop spans 15 amino acids. Germline V lookup: CDR1 LNHDA, CDR2 SQIVND (reference sequence). CDR3 nucleotides: TGTGCCAGTAGTATAGACAGGGGGTTGGGGCAGCCCCAGCATTTT. Translated: CASSIDRGLGQPQHF.

V is TRBV4-1 and J is TRBJ1-5; D not certain. The CDR3 covers 17 residues. The germline CDR1 and CDR2 sequences are MGHRA and YSYEKL. V lost 4 bases and J lost 2, with 18 bases in between. The CDR3, as DNA: TGCGCCAGCAGCCGCCTCCTGGAGGGTGCAGGCAATCAGCCCCAGCATTTT. Amino acid sequence: CASSRLLEGAGNQPQHF.

In its sample, this clone was seen a few times. The genes are TRBV29-1 and TRBJ1-2; a possible D gene is TRBD1 (6 bases). The CDR3 has 13 residues. The germline CDR1 and CDR2 sequences are SQVTM and ANQGSEA. Trimming took 4 bases from V and 0 from J, leaving 9 bases between them. CDR3 in DNA: TGCAGCGTTGCGGACAGCGCTAACTATGGCTACACCTTC. Translated, it gives CSVADSANYGYTF.

The chain carries TRBV15 and TRBJ1-4; possible D gene TRBD1, 5 bases. V was clipped by 5 bases and J by 8 bases, with 21 bases between them. The CDR3 loop spans 16 amino acids. Germline V CDR1 and CDR2: LNHNV, YYDKDF (reference sequence). The CDR3 is CATSEGRGAVSEKLFF. As DNA, the CDR3 is TGTGCCACCAGCGAAGGGAGGGGAGCAGTTTCCGAAAAACTGTTTTTT.

V is TRBV11-2 and J is TRBJ1-3, with 9 bases matching TRBD1. The CDR3 loop spans 18 amino acids. J lost 5 bases, V lost 2 bases, and 13 bases had no gene match. The germline V gene has CDR1 SGHAT and CDR2 FQNNGV. The CDR3 nucleotides read TGTGCCAGCAGCTTACTAACGGGGCTACAGGGGGCCAGAAACACCATATATTTT. This gives the protein CASSLLTGLQGARNTIYF.

The rearrangement links TRBV6-4 to TRBJ2-1, with a weak D call TRBD2 (6 bases). In germline, CDR1 is MRHNA, CDR2 SNTAGT. CDR3 size: 12 residues. Trimming took off 2 bases at V and 9 bases at J, with 8 bases between the two ends. The CDR3 region has the DNA TGTGCCAGCAGTGACGACGGGAGTGAGCAGTTCTTC. Its protein product is CASSDDGSEQFF.

The V and J genes are TRBV14 and TRBJ2-2; 8 bases align to TRBD1. J gave up 6 bases and V 1 base, and 4 bases lay outside the gene matches. Germline loops: CDR1 SGHDN, CDR2 FVKESK. CDR3 length equals 15 residues. Here the CDR3 reads CASSQGTGWSGELFF. The CDR3 DNA reads TGTGCCAGCAGCCAAGGGACAGGGTGGTCCGGGGAGCTGTTTTTT.

Here the CDR3 DNA reads TGTGCCATCAGTGAGTCCCCGGGAAGCGCCTACGAGCAGTACTTC. This gives the protein CAISESPGSAYEQYF. The chain couples TRBV10-3 to TRBJ2-7; perhaps TRBD2 as D (5 bases). Looked up from germline, CDR1 is ENHRY and CDR2 is SYGVKD. The V end was cut by 0 bases, the J end by 2 bases, with 11 bases between. The CDR3 sequence is 15 residues long.

This clone has just one count. The genes are TRBV4-1 and TRBJ2-7; tentatively, D is TRBD1 (6 bases). V lost 1 base and J lost 5, with 9 bases in between. The CDR3 runs to 13 residues. Germline CDR1 reads MGHRA; CDR2 reads YSYEKL. The CDR3, as DNA: TGCGCCAGCAGCCAAGTAGGGGACAACGAGCAGTACTTC. It codes for CASSQVGDNEQYF.

This chain links TRBV20-1 with TRBJ1-2; the D is unclear. Germline-derived CDR1 and CDR2 are DFQATT and SNEGSKA (reference sequence). The germline V and J ends were trimmed by 3 bases and 6 bases, with 5 bases remaining between them. The CDR3 loop spans 10 amino acids. CDR3 region: CSASGDGYTF. The CDR3 DNA follows: TGCAGTGCTAGCGGGGATGGCTACACCTTC.